This TCR beta chain was sequenced in a study of T cell repertoires in cytomegalovirus infection. General study points: Frequencies of public TCR beta families were cumulated, and this identified carriers of CMV plus the relevant HLA. HLA-C-restricted CMV-specific TCR beta clonotypes were dominant in the ex vivo response.

The table lists this clonotype with a few counts. No antigen is known for it. TCRdb used MiXCR to reprocess the reads, holding one entry per CDR3 protein. The sample has 550,000 to 700,000 distinct CDR3 sequences; under 45% are singletons. V was clipped by 5 bases and J by 9 bases; unmatched bases: 13. Per germline, CDR1 LNHDA and CDR2 SQIVND (reference sequence). The CDR3 length is 18 residues. The starting material was cultured PBMCs, obtained from culture after CMV antigen stimulation. The TCR was taken from a human donor in good health (CMV status not recorded). Some clones in this sample may be carry-over from other donors' samples. The V gene is TRBV19, the J gene TRBJ2-1, with 16 nucleotides matching TRBD2. DNA of the CDR3: TGTGCCAGTAGTGCGCGACTCCCGGGACTAGCGGGAGGGGTTGAGCAGTTCTTC. Translating it yields CASSARLPGLAGGVEQFF. The variable domain in full, completed from reference TRBV19 and TRBJ2-1, reads DGGITQSPKYLFRKEGQNVTLSCEQNLNHDAMYWYRQDPGQGLRLIYYSQIVNDFQKGDIAEGYSVSREKKESFPLTVTSAQKNPTAFYLCASSARLPGLAGGVEQFFGPGTRLTVL.